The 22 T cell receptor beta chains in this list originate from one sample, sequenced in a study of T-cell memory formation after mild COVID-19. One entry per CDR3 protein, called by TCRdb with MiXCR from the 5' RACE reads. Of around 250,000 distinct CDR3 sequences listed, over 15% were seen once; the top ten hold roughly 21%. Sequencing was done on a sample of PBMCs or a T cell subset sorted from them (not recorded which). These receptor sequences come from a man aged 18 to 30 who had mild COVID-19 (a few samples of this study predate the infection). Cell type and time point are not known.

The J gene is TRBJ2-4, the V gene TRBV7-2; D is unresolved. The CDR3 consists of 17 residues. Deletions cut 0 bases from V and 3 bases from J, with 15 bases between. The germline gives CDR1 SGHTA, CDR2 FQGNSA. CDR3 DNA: TGTGCCAGCAGCTTAGCGATCAAATACGATTACAAAAACATTCAGTACTTC. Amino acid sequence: CASSLAIKYDYKNIQYF.

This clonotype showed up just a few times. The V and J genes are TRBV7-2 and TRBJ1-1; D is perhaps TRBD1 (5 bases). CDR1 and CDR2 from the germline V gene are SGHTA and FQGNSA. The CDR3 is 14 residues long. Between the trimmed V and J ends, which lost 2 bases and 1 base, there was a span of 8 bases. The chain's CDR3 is CASSLQGSNTEAFF. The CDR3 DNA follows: TGTGCCAGCAGCTTACAGGGATCGAACACTGAAGCTTTCTTT.

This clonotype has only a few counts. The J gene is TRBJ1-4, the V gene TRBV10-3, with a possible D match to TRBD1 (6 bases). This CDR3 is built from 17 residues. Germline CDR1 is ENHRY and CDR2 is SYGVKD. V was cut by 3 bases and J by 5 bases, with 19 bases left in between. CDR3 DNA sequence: TGTGCCATCAGTGAAAGCTTTGGGGGGCCTCTCAATGAAAAACTGTTTTTT. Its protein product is CAISESFGGPLNEKLFF.

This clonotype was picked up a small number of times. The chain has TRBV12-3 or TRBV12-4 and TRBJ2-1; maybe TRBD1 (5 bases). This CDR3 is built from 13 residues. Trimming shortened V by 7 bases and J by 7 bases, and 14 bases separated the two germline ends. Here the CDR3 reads CASNPRDRNEQFF. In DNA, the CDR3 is TGTGCCAGCAATCCCAGGGATAGGAATGAGCAGTTCTTC.

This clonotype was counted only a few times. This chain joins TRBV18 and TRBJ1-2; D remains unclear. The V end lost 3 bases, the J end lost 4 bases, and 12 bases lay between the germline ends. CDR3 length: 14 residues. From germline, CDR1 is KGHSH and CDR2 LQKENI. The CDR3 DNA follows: TGTGCCAGCTCACCGGCATCTGATTCCTATGGCTACACCTTC. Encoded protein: CASSPASDSYGYTF.

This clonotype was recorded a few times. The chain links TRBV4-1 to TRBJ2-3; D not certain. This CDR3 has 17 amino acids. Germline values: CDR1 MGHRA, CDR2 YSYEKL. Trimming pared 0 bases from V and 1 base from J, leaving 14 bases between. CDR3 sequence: CASSQEMGSFGTDTQYF. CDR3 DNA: TGCGCCAGCAGCCAAGAGATGGGGTCGTTCGGCACAGATACGCAGTATTTT.

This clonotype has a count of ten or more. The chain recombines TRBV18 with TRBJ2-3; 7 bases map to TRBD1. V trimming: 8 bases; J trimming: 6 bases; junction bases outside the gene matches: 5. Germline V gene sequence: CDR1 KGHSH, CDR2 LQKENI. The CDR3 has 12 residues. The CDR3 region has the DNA TGTGCCAGCAGCCCACAGGGGGATACGCAGTATTTT. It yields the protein CASSPQGDTQYF.

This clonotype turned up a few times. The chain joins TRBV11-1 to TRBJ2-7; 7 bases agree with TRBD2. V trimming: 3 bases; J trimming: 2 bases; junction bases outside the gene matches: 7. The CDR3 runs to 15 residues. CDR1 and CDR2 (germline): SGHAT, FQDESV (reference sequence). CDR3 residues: CASSFIPAGAYEQYF. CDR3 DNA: TGTGCCAGCAGCTTCATCCCCGCGGGGGCCTACGAGCAGTACTTC.

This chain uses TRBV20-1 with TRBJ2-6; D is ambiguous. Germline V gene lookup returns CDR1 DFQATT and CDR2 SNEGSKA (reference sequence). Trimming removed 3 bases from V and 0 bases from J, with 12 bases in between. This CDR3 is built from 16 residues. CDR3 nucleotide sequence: TGCAGTGCTAGCCATTTTACTACCTCTGGGGCCAACGTCCTGACTTTC. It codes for CSASHFTTSGANVLTF.

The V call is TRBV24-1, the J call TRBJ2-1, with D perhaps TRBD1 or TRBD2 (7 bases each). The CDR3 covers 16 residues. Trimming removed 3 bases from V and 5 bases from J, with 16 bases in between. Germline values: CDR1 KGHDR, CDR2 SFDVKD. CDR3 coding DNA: TGTGCCACCAGTGATCCAGGGGGGGTTTTGGACAATGAGCAGTTCTTC. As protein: CATSDPGGVLDNEQFF.

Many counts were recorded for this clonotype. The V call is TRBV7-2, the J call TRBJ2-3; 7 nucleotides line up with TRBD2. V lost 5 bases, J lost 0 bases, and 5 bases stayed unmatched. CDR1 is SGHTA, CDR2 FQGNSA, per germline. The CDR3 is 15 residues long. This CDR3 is CASSRQAGSTDTQYF. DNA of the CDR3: TGTGCCAGCAGCCGACAAGCGGGGAGCACAGATACGCAGTATTTT.

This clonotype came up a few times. The CDR3 DNA is TGCGCCAGCAGCTTGAGGGACACCTCTGGGGCCAACGTCCTGACTTTC. It encodes CASSLRDTSGANVLTF. V usage is TRBV5-1 and J usage is TRBJ2-6; D perhaps matches TRBD1 (6 bases). Trimming cost V 1 base and J 0 bases, with 8 bases left between them. CDR3 length: 16 residues. Germline V lookup: CDR1 SGHRS, CDR2 YFSETQ.

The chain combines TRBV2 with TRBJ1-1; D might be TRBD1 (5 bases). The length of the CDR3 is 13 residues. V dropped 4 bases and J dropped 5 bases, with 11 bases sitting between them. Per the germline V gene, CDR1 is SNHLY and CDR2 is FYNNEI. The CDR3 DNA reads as TGTGCCAGCAGTGGGGGGGAAAGGACTGAAGCTTTCTTT. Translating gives CASSGGERTEAFF.

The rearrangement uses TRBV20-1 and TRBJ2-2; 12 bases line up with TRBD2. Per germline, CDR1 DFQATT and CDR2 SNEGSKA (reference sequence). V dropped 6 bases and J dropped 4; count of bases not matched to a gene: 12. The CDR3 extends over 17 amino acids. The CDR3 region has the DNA TGCAGTGCCCCCCTGTCTAGCGGGGGGGGGAGCACCGGGGAGCTGTTTTTT. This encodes CSAPLSSGGGSTGELFF.

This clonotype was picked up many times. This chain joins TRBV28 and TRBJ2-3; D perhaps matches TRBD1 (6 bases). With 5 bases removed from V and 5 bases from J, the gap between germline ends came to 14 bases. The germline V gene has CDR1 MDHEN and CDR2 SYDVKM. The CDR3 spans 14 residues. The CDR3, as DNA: TGTGCCAGCAGTACAACAGGGAGTCAAGATACGCAGTATTTT. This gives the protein CASSTTGSQDTQYF. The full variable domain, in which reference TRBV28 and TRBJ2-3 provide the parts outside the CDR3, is DVKVTQSSRYLVKRTGEKVFLECVQDMDHENMFWYRQDPGLGLRLIYFSYDVKMKEKGDIPEGYSVSREKKERFSLILESASTNQTSMYLCASSTTGSQDTQYFGPGTRLTVL.

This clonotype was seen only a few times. The CDR3 DNA reads as TGTGCCAGCAGCCCAGCCCCTAGCGGGGGCGGTTACAATGAGCAGTTCTTC. Its protein is CASSPAPSGGGYNEQFF. The chain has TRBV11-2 and TRBJ2-1, with TRBD2 matching over 10 bases. Germline V gene sequence: CDR1 SGHAT, CDR2 FQNNGV. The CDR3 loop spans 17 amino acids. J was trimmed by 4 bases and V by 5 bases; bases with no gene match: 11.

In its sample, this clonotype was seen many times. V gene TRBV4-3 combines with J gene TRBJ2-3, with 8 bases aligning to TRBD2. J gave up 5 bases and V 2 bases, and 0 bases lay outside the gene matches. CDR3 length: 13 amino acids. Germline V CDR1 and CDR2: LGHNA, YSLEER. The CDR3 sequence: CASSQTSGDTQYF. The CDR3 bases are TGCGCCAGCAGCCAAACTAGCGGAGATACGCAGTATTTT.

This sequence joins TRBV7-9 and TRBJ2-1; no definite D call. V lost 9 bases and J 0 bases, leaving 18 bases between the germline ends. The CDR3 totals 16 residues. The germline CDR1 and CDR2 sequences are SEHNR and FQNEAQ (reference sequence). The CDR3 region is CASSERLTSSYNEQFF. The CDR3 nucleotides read TGTGCCAGTTCCGAACGGCTTACGAGCTCCTACAATGAGCAGTTCTTC.

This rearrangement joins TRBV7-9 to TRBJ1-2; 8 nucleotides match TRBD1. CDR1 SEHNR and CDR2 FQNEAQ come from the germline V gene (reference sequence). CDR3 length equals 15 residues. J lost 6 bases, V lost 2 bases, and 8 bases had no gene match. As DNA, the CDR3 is TGTGCCAGCAGCTTACCGGCGGGACAGGCCCATGGCTACACCTTC. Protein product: CASSLPAGQAHGYTF.

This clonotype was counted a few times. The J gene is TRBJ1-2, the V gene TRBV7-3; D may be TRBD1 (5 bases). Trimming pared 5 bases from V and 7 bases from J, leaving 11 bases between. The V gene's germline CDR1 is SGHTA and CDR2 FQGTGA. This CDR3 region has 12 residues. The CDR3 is CASSDRGAGYTF. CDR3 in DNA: TGTGCCAGCAGCGACAGAGGGGCTGGCTACACCTTC.

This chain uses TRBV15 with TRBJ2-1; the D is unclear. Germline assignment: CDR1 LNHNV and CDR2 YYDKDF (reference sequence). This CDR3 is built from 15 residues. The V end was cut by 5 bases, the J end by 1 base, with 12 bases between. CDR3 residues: CATSGSGSSYNEQFF. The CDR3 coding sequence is TGTGCCACCAGCGGATCCGGGTCATCCTACAATGAGCAGTTCTTC.

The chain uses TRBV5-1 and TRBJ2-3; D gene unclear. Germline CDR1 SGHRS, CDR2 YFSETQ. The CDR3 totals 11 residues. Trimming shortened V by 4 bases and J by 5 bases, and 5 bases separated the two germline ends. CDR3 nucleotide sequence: TGCGCCAGCAGCAGCCAAGATACGCAGTATTTT. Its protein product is CASSSQDTQYF.